This paragraph covers one T cell receptor beta chain sequence. This sample is drawn from a study of blood T cell repertoires in COVID-19. Losses at the gene ends were 5 bases for V and 4 bases for J; bases not matched to a gene: 2. This CDR3 is built from 13 residues. The data were produced by immunoSEQ multiplex PCR, yet TCRdb's version contains in-frame clones alone and is incomplete. This sample has under 200,000 clones, with 70% to 90% found just once. This TCR came from a woman of 80 years or more with acute or convalescent COVID-19. The sample consisted of peripheral blood. This rearrangement joins TRBV12-3 or TRBV12-4 to TRBJ1-5, with 7 bases aligning to TRBD1. The chain's CDR3 is CASSQTGNQPQHF. CDR3 nucleotides: TGTGCCAGCAGTCAGACAGGGAATCAGCCCCAGCATTTT.